This record looks at one TCR beta chain sequence and its context. This sample was taken from a study of blood T cell repertoires in COVID-19. Cohort assignment relied on participant-reported clinical history. This CDR3 region has 19 residues. The authors' processing: Reference gene primer amplification gave nucleated cell count estimates. The method was immunoSEQ multiplex PCR; TCRdb's version includes in-frame clones alone and lacks a portion of them. V, J and clone size are taken as reported in that table, and D and trimming were inferred from the DNA itself. The sample contains 250,000 to 300,000 clones, approximately 91% of which appear only once.

V is TRBV21-1 and J is TRBJ1-4; the tabulated D call, TRBD1, remains unverified against the DNA. TRBV21-1 is termed a pseudogene. Sequencing was performed on PBMCs or T cells enriched from blood (not recorded which). This sequence originates from a young woman who had recovered from COVID-19. CDR3 amino acids: CASIGGRGDRFATNEKLFF. The CDR3 nucleotides read TGTGCCAGCATAGGCGGCAGGGGCGACCGGTTTGCAACTAATGAAAAACTGTTTTTT.